This T cell receptor beta chain was captured by sequencing in a study of blood T cell repertoires in COVID-19. Study in general: Nucleic acid was either cDNA or gDNA, and it came from T cells, B-cell-depleted T cells, or PBMCs.

Sequenced by immunoSEQ multiplex PCR; TCRdb stores in-frame clones only, minus some. The table lists about 130,000 clones, about 77% of them singletons. J lost 3 bases, V lost 11 bases, and 10 bases had no gene match. The CDR3 runs 15 residues. Per germline, CDR1 MNHEY and CDR2 SVGAGI. The source of this sequence is an elderly man with acute or convalescent COVID-19. The J gene is TRBJ2-3, the V gene TRBV6-5; 11 nucleotides agree with TRBD2. Sequenced material: peripheral blood. For the CDR3, the DNA is TGTGCCGGGGGAAGGGGGACTAGCGGAACAGATACGCAGTATTTT. Translated, it gives CAGGRGTSGTDTQYF.